This T cell receptor beta chain was recovered during a study of neoadjuvant anti-PD-1 for oral cavity cancer. Study at large: Patients without progression got a fourth dose around day 43.

This clone has a single count. The antigen is undetermined. Study-wide points: With three patients per group, TCR findings need larger cohorts.

Germline values: CDR1 SNHLY, CDR2 FYNNEI. The CDR3 is 14 residues long. V lost 3 bases and J 3 bases, leaving 11 bases between the germline ends. Repertoires were generated with immunoSEQ multiplex PCR, while TCRdb's copy carries only in-frame clones and drops some. This table has approximately 13,000 clones, roughly 60% appearing once. Patients had HPV-negative, locally advanced oral cavity squamous cell carcinoma. Analysis of PBMCs was direct, with no culture step. The gene calls are TRBV2 and TRBJ1-1; possibly TRBD1 for D (6 bases). The receptor was isolated from a person between 35 and 79 years old with oral cavity squamous cell carcinoma. This sample comprised PBMCs, obtained before nivolumab (anti-PD-1) treatment. CDR3 loop: CASSERQGHTEAFF. The CDR3 DNA reads TGTGCCAGCAGTGAGCGGCAGGGGCACACTGAAGCTTTCTTT.